This entry lists 22 T cell receptor beta chains sequenced from one sample in a study of brain T cells in children with intractable seizures. Assay used: immunoSEQ multiplex PCR; TCRdb lists only in-frame clones, some missing. The table lists around 100,000 clones, under 95% of them singletons. Sample: peripheral blood, taken at surgery. Receptor source: a boy younger than two with hemimegalencephaly and intractable seizures.

This rearrangement joins TRBV19 to TRBJ1-5; no firm D call. Germline CDR1 LNHDA, CDR2 SQIVND (reference sequence). Trimming shortened V by 5 bases and J by 2 bases, and 4 bases separated the two germline ends. CDR3 length: 12 residues. The CDR3 coding sequence is TGTGCCAGTAGTGATGGCAATCAGCCCCAGCATTTT. It encodes CASSDGNQPQHF.

The chain uses TRBV6-1 and TRBJ1-5; D is unresolved. This CDR3 contains 13 residues. The ends were cut back, 0 bases at V and 7 bases at J, with 7 bases in the middle. Germline-derived CDR1 and CDR2 are MNHNS and SASEGT. CDR3 region: CASSEAGIQPQHF. CDR3 in DNA: TGTGCCAGCAGTGAAGCGGGGATCCAGCCCCAGCATTTT.

The V gene is TRBV11-3, the J gene TRBJ2-1; D is unresolved. Looked up from germline, CDR1 is SGHNT and CDR2 is YENEEA. The CDR3 consists of 13 residues. The germline V and J ends were trimmed by 5 bases and 4 bases, with 9 bases remaining between them. Here the CDR3 DNA reads TGTGCCAGCAGCCTCAACAGATACAATGAGCAGTTCTTC. Residues: CASSLNRYNEQFF.

The chain uses TRBV6-1 and TRBJ2-5, with D tentatively TRBD1 or TRBD2 (5 bases each). Germline-derived CDR1 and CDR2 are MNHNS and SASEGT. The CDR3 contains 16 residues. The V end was cut by 3 bases, the J end by 0 bases, with 14 bases between. The CDR3, as DNA: TGTGCCAGCAGTGACGCCGGGACCCACTACCAAGAGACCCAGTACTTC. Translated, it gives CASSDAGTHYQETQYF.

In this sample, this clone turned up once. V usage is TRBV19 and J usage is TRBJ2-7; TRBD1 agrees at 8 bases. CDR1 and CDR2 (germline): LNHDA, SQIVND (reference sequence). This CDR3 is 16 amino acids long. V shed 5 bases, J shed 0 bases, and the junction held 9 bases outside the gene matches. CDR3 bases: TGTGCCAGTAGTGCCCACCCCGGGACAGGCTCCTACGAGCAGTACTTC. Residues: CASSAHPGTGSYEQYF.

The genes are TRBV30 and TRBJ2-5, with D perhaps being TRBD1 or TRBD2 (5 bases each). Trimming left V 7 bases short and J 3 bases short, with 18 bases between. Germline values: CDR1 GTSNPN, CDR2 SVGIG (reference sequence). This CDR3 has 14 residues. For the CDR3, the DNA is TGTGCCTTATTACCGGGACCCGGGGAAGAGACCCAGTACTTC. Amino acid sequence: CALLPGPGEETQYF.

The chain joins TRBV5-6 to TRBJ1-3; a weak D match, TRBD1 (5 bases). The ends were cut back, 0 bases at V and 7 bases at J, with 14 bases in the middle. The CDR3 is made up of 15 amino acids. The germline CDR1 and CDR2 sequences are SGHDT and YYEEEE. The CDR3 region has the DNA TGTGCCAGCAGCTTGGGGAGGGGAGGGTCCAACACCATATATTTT. Translation gives CASSLGRGGSNTIYF. The entire variable domain, with the rest obtained from reference TRBV5-6 and TRBJ1-3, is as follows: DAGVTQSPTHLIKTRGQQVTLRCSPKSGHDTVSWYQQALGQGPQFIFQYYEEEERQRGNFPDRFSGHQFPNYSSELNVNALLLGDSALYLCASSLGRGGSNTIYFGEGSWLTVV.

The chain couples TRBV5-6 to TRBJ2-1, with 10 bases aligning to TRBD2. This CDR3 is 15 amino acids long. Unmatched junction bases numbered 4, after V lost 1 base and J lost 6 bases. Germline assignment: CDR1 SGHDT and CDR2 YYEEEE. CDR3 nucleotides: TGTGCCAGCAGCTTGACAGGGACTAGCGTCAATGAGCAGTTCTTC. Translation gives CASSLTGTSVNEQFF.

V is TRBV4-1 and J is TRBJ2-1; TRBD2 matches at 7 bases. The V gene's germline CDR1 is MGHRA and CDR2 YSYEKL. The CDR3 contains 15 residues. Unmatched junction bases numbered 3, after V lost 1 base and J lost 3 bases. The CDR3 protein is CASSQVTGGYNEQFF. CDR3 nucleotides: TGCGCCAGCAGCCAAGTCACGGGAGGCTACAATGAGCAGTTCTTC.

The V and J genes are TRBV13 and TRBJ1-2, with D tentatively TRBD1 (5 bases). V was trimmed by 5 bases and J by 8 bases, leaving 15 bases between them. CDR1 PRHDT and CDR2 FYEKMQ come from the germline V gene (reference sequence). This CDR3 is built from 13 residues. CDR3 loop: CASSRGGVPGYTF. CDR3 DNA sequence: TGTGCCAGCAGCCGGGGGGGGGTCCCCGGCTACACCTTC.

The chain is built from TRBV27 and TRBJ2-4, with a possible D match to TRBD2 (5 bases). The CDR3 runs 15 residues. Germline V gene sequence: CDR1 MNHEY, CDR2 SMNVEV (reference sequence). The V end lost 2 bases, the J end lost 2 bases, and 10 bases lay between the germline ends. This CDR3 is CASSLTPGTKNIQYF. The DNA for the CDR3 is TGTGCCAGCAGTTTAACCCCGGGGACCAAAAACATTCAGTACTTC.

The J gene is TRBJ2-2, the V gene TRBV28, with 7 bases fitting TRBD1. This CDR3 contains 15 residues. Germline-derived CDR1 and CDR2 are MDHEN and SYDVKM. J was trimmed by 1 base and V by 10 bases; bases with no gene match: 9. As DNA, the CDR3 is TGTGCCACAACACGCCGACAGGGGAACACCGGGGAGCTGTTTTTT. This gives the protein CATTRRQGNTGELFF.

The chain joins TRBV6-2 or TRBV6-3 to TRBJ2-1; D is unclear. The CDR3 covers 13 residues. The V gene lost 2 bases and the J gene lost 10 bases, with 12 bases spanning the gap. Germline-derived CDR1 and CDR2 are MNHEY and SVGEGT. The CDR3 reads CASSYDLGVEQFF. In DNA, the CDR3 is TGTGCCAGCAGTTACGACCTAGGCGTGGAGCAGTTCTTC.

This rearrangement joins TRBV5-1 to TRBJ2-5; no clear D gene. Germline CDR1 is SGHRS and CDR2 is YFSETQ. V dropped 2 bases and J dropped 5 bases, with 10 bases sitting between them. CDR3 length: 13 residues. CDR3 protein: CASSFNVWETQYF. CDR3 coding DNA: TGCGCCAGCAGCTTCAACGTCTGGGAGACCCAGTACTTC.

The chain joins TRBV12-5 to TRBJ2-7; 7 bases are shared with TRBD1. Germline lookup yields CDR1 LGHNT and CDR2 FRNRAP. The J segment lost 4 bases and the V segment lost 7 bases, leaving 10 bases of the junction unmatched. CDR3 length equals 14 residues. The DNA of the CDR3 is TGTGCTAGTGTAGACAGGGAAAGGGGTTACGAGCAGTACTTC. Protein sequence: CASVDRERGYEQYF.

The rearrangement links TRBV3-1 (or the pseudogene TRBV3-2) to TRBJ1-6; no definite D call. V shed 4 bases and J shed 9 bases, with 16 bases lying between them. The CDR3 runs 15 residues. Germline assignment: CDR1 LGHDT and CDR2 YNNKEL (reference sequence). The CDR3: CASSPVTGLISPLHF. DNA for the CDR3: TGTGCCAGCAGCCCGGTGACGGGTCTTATTTCACCCCTCCACTTT.

The J gene is TRBJ2-7, the V gene TRBV7-8, with TRBD2 matching 8 bases. V lost 6 bases, J lost 5 bases, and 9 bases stayed unmatched. The CDR3 spans 14 residues. Germline V CDR1 and CDR2: SGHVS, FQNEAQ. The CDR3 spells CASSFGLASHEQYF. CDR3 DNA sequence: TGTGCCAGCAGTTTTGGACTAGCATCCCACGAGCAGTACTTC.

The CDR3 DNA reads TGTGCCAGCAGTCCCCTACGGACAGGGGGCGCGTCTGAAAATCAGCCCCAGCATTTT. It codes for CASSPLRTGGASENQPQHF. The rearrangement joins TRBV28 to TRBJ1-5, with 11 bases identical to TRBD1. CDR3 length equals 19 residues. The germline V gene has CDR1 MDHEN and CDR2 SYDVKM. V trimming: 5 bases; J trimming: 4 bases; junction bases outside the gene matches: 16.

This clone was found a few times. V gene TRBV4-1 combines with J gene TRBJ1-5; D is unresolved. The CDR3 contains 12 residues. The V gene lost 4 bases and the J gene lost 4 bases, with 5 bases spanning the gap. Germline CDR1 is MGHRA and CDR2 is YSYEKL. The CDR3 DNA follows: TGCGCCAGCAGCCGGGGTAATCAGCCCCAGCATTTT. Translating gives CASSRGNQPQHF.

The CDR3 sequence is CASSLVEETQYF. CDR3 coding DNA: TGTGCCAGCAGCTTAGTAGAAGAGACCCAGTACTTC. The gene calls are TRBV11-2 and TRBJ2-5; D is unresolved. This CDR3 is built from 12 residues. With 1 base removed from V and 3 bases from J, the gap between germline ends came to 3 bases. CDR1 and CDR2 (germline): SGHAT, FQNNGV.

The chain couples TRBV28 to TRBJ1-2; 8 bases match TRBD1. Germline trimming cut 6 bases from V and 4 bases from J; bases unmatched to any gene: 13. Germline V CDR1 and CDR2: MDHEN, SYDVKM. The CDR3 length is 16 residues. The CDR3 bases are TGTGCCAGCAGCCCGACAGGGGCCTCGTTCGGCTATGGCTACACCTTC. Translating it yields CASSPTGASFGYGYTF.

The sample holds one count of this clone. The gene calls are TRBV19 and TRBJ2-2; TRBD2 aligns across 8 bases. This CDR3 has 14 residues. J lost 6 bases, V lost 5 bases, and 5 bases had no gene match. Germline CDR1 reads LNHDA; CDR2 reads SQIVND (reference sequence). CDR3 DNA: TGTGCCAGTAGTGGTCCGGGAGGGCCCGGGGAGCTGTTTTTT. This sequence encodes CASSGPGGPGELFF. The full variable domain, completed using reference TRBV19 and TRBJ2-2, is DGGITQSPKYLFRKEGQNVTLSCEQNLNHDAMYWYRQDPGQGLRLIYYSQIVNDFQKGDIAEGYSVSREKKESFPLTVTSAQKNPTAFYLCASSGPGGPGELFFGEGSRLTVL.